Each of the 3 T cell receptor beta chains below was sequenced from the same sample in a study of radiotherapy plus CTLA-4 blockade in lung cancer. Libraries were prepared by immunoSEQ multiplex PCR; TCRdb keeps only in-frame clonotypes and omits some of them. The table lists about 72,000 clones, around 80% of them singletons. The starting material was peripheral blood, obtained from a patient treated with radiotherapy plus ipilimumab. Every receptor here comes from a human donor with non-small cell lung cancer who had a complete response to radiotherapy plus ipilimumab.

Here the CDR3 reads CASSQDLRGGYTF. CDR3 in DNA: TGTGCCAGCAGCCAAGATCTAAGGGGTGGCTACACCTTC. The chain couples TRBV14 to TRBJ1-2; tentative D call: TRBD1 (5 bases). Trimming pared 0 bases from V and 7 bases from J, leaving 9 bases between. The CDR3 sequence is 13 residues long. The germline V gene has CDR1 SGHDN and CDR2 FVKESK. The complete variable domain, with remaining parts taken from reference TRBV14 and TRBJ1-2, reads EAGVTQFPSHSVIEKGQTVTLRCDPISGHDNLYWYRRVMGKEIKFLLHFVKESKQDESGMPNNRFLAERTGGTYSTLKVQPAELEDSGVYFCASSQDLRGGYTFGSGTRLTVV.

The rearrangement links TRBV5-4 to TRBJ1-1; 7 bases are a match to TRBD1. CDR1 is SGHNT, CDR2 YYREEE, per germline (reference sequence). The CDR3 spans 15 residues. Trimming cost V 2 bases and J 12 bases; bases outside gene matches: 16. This CDR3 reads CASSFGTRQGGATFF. Here the CDR3 DNA reads TGTGCCAGCAGCTTTGGGACCAGACAGGGAGGCGCAACTTTCTTT.

This clone is medium-sized. The chain couples TRBV10-2 to TRBJ1-4; tentatively, D is TRBD1 (5 bases). V lost 0 bases and J 7 bases, leaving 15 bases between the germline ends. Germline V CDR1 and CDR2: WSHSY, SAAADI. There are 16 residues in the CDR3. The CDR3 loop reads CASSESEGSRVEKLFF. The CDR3 DNA reads TGCGCCAGCAGTGAGTCGGAGGGGTCGAGGGTTGAAAAACTGTTTTTT.